The sequence of this T cell receptor (beta chain) was determined in a study of neurological immune-mediated disorders. Whenever a sequencing run was performed, it yielded over 160 million TCR-beta sequences from 15-18 subjects. TCRdb reprocessed the 5' RACE reads with MiXCR, giving one entry per CDR3 protein. The table shows tens of thousands of distinct CDR3 sequences, with approximately 3% occurring only once. This clonotype was seen ten or more times. Its antigen is unidentified. Regarding the study as a whole: There was no clinical or MRI feature that was associated with the multiple sclerosis repertoire cluster. Among expanded clones, no CDR3 amino acid sequences were shared across subjects, a pattern suggesting private repertoires in all groups.

The V and J ends lost 7 bases and 1 base respectively, with 14 bases between them. CDR1 is MDHEN and CDR2 is SYDVKM in the germline V gene. CDR3 length: 15 residues. The gene calls are TRBV28 and TRBJ1-3; D remains ambiguous. Sequences were obtained from PBMCs. The sequence derives from a woman in her 50s with multiple sclerosis. Here the CDR3 reads CASTKGWGSGNTIYF. The CDR3 nucleotides are TGTGCCAGCACCAAAGGGTGGGGATCTGGAAACACCATATATTTT.